The 24 T cell receptor beta chains in this list originate from one sample, sequenced in a study of blood T cell repertoires in COVID-19. The table came from immunoSEQ multiplex PCR; TCRdb's copy has only in-frame clones and leaves some out. The table lists approximately 410,000 clones, 70% to 90% of them singletons. The sample comprised peripheral blood. These receptors were obtained from a woman aged 30 to 39 with active or convalescent COVID-19.

The chain links TRBV6-1 to TRBJ2-7; D is possibly TRBD1 (5 bases). Germline CDR1 MNHNS, CDR2 SASEGT. The CDR3 extends over 14 amino acids. V was trimmed by 0 bases and J by 3 bases, leaving 9 bases between them. The CDR3 DNA is TGTGCCAGCAGTGAAGCCCCAGGGATCTACGAGCAGTACTTC. The encoded protein is CASSEAPGIYEQYF.

The CDR3 DNA reads TGTGCCAGCAGCCCGGGACTAACGAATGGGGCCAACGTCCTGACTTTC. It translates to CASSPGLTNGANVLTF. This chain connects TRBV5-4 to TRBJ2-6; 7 positions agree with TRBD2. The CDR3 sequence is 16 residues long. V lost 4 bases to trimming and J lost 3 bases; unmatched junction nucleotides: 7. Per the germline V gene, CDR1 is SGHNT and CDR2 is YYREEE (reference sequence). Using reference TRBV5-4 and TRBJ2-6 for the parts outside the CDR3, the full variable domain is ETGVTQSPTHLIKTRGQQVTLRCSSQSGHNTVSWYQQALGQGPQFIFQYYREEENGRGNFPPRFSGLQFPNYSSELNVNALELDDSALYLCASSPGLTNGANVLTFGAGSRLTVL.

This clone was found once. The V call is TRBV7-2, the J call TRBJ1-1; perhaps TRBD1 as D (5 bases). CDR1 and CDR2 from the germline V gene are SGHTA and FQGNSA. V shed 1 base and J shed 9 bases, with 21 bases lying between them. The CDR3 contains 16 residues. The CDR3 coding sequence is TGTGCCAGCAGCTTAGGGGTGGGGCAGGGTCAGAGGCAAGCTTTCTTT. It specifies CASSLGVGQGQRQAFF.

J is TRBJ2-7 and V is TRBV6-5, with 11 positions matching TRBD1. The CDR3 consists of 14 residues. V dropped 6 bases and J dropped 1; count of bases not matched to a gene: 2. Germline CDR1 MNHEY, CDR2 SVGAGI. In DNA, the CDR3 is TGTGCCAGCAGGGGGACAGGGGGGTCCTACGAGCAGTACTTC. It specifies CASRGTGGSYEQYF.

The chain employs TRBV4-1 and TRBJ2-3, with D unclear. The CDR3 is made up of 15 amino acids. Trimming left V 0 bases short and J 2 bases short, with 9 bases between. Germline lookup yields CDR1 MGHRA and CDR2 YSYEKL. The CDR3, as DNA: TGCGCCAGCAGCCAAGATCGGGTCACCACAGATACGCAGTATTTT. Translated, it gives CASSQDRVTTDTQYF.

The chain carries TRBV6-5 and TRBJ2-7; D perhaps matches TRBD2 (6 bases). The length of the CDR3 is 14 residues. The germline V and J ends were trimmed by 1 base and 2 bases, with 9 bases remaining between them. Germline V gene sequence: CDR1 MNHEY, CDR2 SVGAGI. DNA for the CDR3: TGTGCCAGCAGTTACTATAGCGGCCCCTACGAGCAGTACTTC. Protein product: CASSYYSGPYEQYF.

This chain connects TRBV6-6 to TRBJ1-2, with a possible D match to TRBD1 (5 bases). V was trimmed by 0 bases and J by 4 bases, leaving 9 bases between them. This CDR3 has 14 amino acids. CDR1 is MNHNY, CDR2 SVGAGI, per germline (reference sequence). CDR3 bases: TGTGCCAGCAGTTACTCTGGGGCCCCCTATGGCTACACCTTC. It is translated as CASSYSGAPYGYTF.

This sequence joins TRBV19 and TRBJ2-2, with 10 bases fitting TRBD2. V dropped 10 bases and J dropped 4; count of bases not matched to a gene: 12. This CDR3 region has 16 residues. Germline CDR1 is LNHDA and CDR2 is SQIVND (reference sequence). The CDR3 nucleotides read TGTGCCACCCTGCCCCGGGGACTAGCGCCCACCGGGGAGCTGTTTTTT. It translates to CATLPRGLAPTGELFF.

In its sample, this clone was seen a few times. The V gene is TRBV29-1, the J gene TRBJ1-2; 12 bases are a match to TRBD1. Trimming took 4 bases from V and 1 from J; bases not matched to a gene: 4. CDR1 SQVTM and CDR2 ANQGSEA come from the germline V gene. CDR3 length: 15 residues. CDR3 in amino acids: CSVAGQGAFNYGYTF. Here the CDR3 DNA reads TGCAGCGTTGCGGGACAGGGGGCTTTTAACTATGGCTACACCTTC.

The V call is TRBV6-1, the J call TRBJ1-4; TRBD1 matches 7 bases. The CDR3 consists of 16 residues. Germline V gene data show CDR1 as MNHNS and CDR2 as SASEGT. The ends lost 1 base at V and 5 bases at J; junction bases unmatched: 7. CDR3 sequence: CASSEGTGLFNEKLFF. CDR3 bases: TGTGCCAGCAGTGAAGGGACAGGACTATTCAATGAAAAACTGTTTTTT.

The chain has TRBV6-5 and TRBJ1-5, with D hard to call. Germline CDR1 reads MNHEY; CDR2 reads SVGAGI. There are 13 residues in the CDR3. V was clipped by 4 bases and J by 3 bases, with 7 bases between them. The CDR3: CASSFSTNQPQHF. The CDR3 coding sequence is TGTGCCAGCAGTTTTAGTACCAATCAGCCCCAGCATTTT.

The chain carries TRBV5-1 and TRBJ2-5, with 7 bases matching TRBD1. The germline CDR1 and CDR2 sequences are SGHRS and YFSETQ. Trimming cost V 3 bases and J 3 bases; bases outside gene matches: 2. This CDR3 has 13 amino acids. The CDR3 loop is CASSSTGEETQYF. Here the CDR3 DNA reads TGCGCCAGCAGCTCAACAGGGGAAGAGACCCAGTACTTC.

The chain joins TRBV7-6 to TRBJ2-5; 9 bases fit TRBD2. Germline values: CDR1 SGHVS, CDR2 FNYEAQ. The junction had 14 bases not matched to a gene; V was cut back by 7 bases and J by 5 bases. The CDR3 is made up of 16 amino acids. CDR3 amino acids: CASIPLGGGGVETQYF. The CDR3 nucleotides read TGTGCCAGCATTCCGCTTGGCGGGGGGGGCGTTGAGACCCAGTACTTC.

The gene calls are TRBV27 and TRBJ1-2; D may be TRBD1 (6 bases). The CDR3 covers 14 residues. CDR1 is MNHEY, CDR2 SMNVEV, per germline (reference sequence). The germline V and J ends were trimmed by 3 bases and 5 bases, with 13 bases remaining between them. This chain's CDR3 is CASSFGQPVYGYTF. The CDR3 DNA reads TGTGCCAGCAGTTTTGGACAGCCGGTGTATGGCTACACCTTC.

The chain couples TRBV3-1 (or the pseudogene TRBV3-2) to TRBJ1-4; 7 bases line up with TRBD1. Germline V gene lookup returns CDR1 LGHDT and CDR2 YNNKEL (reference sequence). The CDR3 length is 15 residues. J was trimmed by 9 bases and V by 4 bases; bases with no gene match: 11. CDR3 DNA: TGTGCCAGCAGCCCCGCGACAGGGAGTAGTAAAAAACTGTTTTTT. Translated, it gives CASSPATGSSKKLFF.

The chain couples TRBV5-1 to TRBJ1-3, with D uncertain. Deletions cut 1 base from V and 0 bases from J, with 14 bases between. Germline CDR1 and CDR2: SGHRS and YFSETQ. The CDR3 consists of 17 residues. CDR3 DNA: TGCGCCAGCAGCTTGAACTCCGGGGTCTACTCTGGAAACACCATATATTTT. Its translation is CASSLNSGVYSGNTIYF.

The chain couples TRBV5-1 to TRBJ1-6, with TRBD1 as a possible D gene (6 bases). V shed 0 bases and J shed 7 bases, with 11 bases lying between them. The CDR3 covers 15 residues. Germline values: CDR1 SGHRS, CDR2 YFSETQ. CDR3 DNA sequence: TGCGCCAGCAGCTTGGACAGGGTTGTGAATTCACCCCTCCACTTT. It translates to CASSLDRVVNSPLHF.

This sequence joins TRBV6-4 and TRBJ1-4; 9 bases align to TRBD1. CDR1 is MRHNA, CDR2 SNTAGT, per germline. V lost 6 bases and J lost 4; bases outside the gene matches: 12. The length of the CDR3 is 17 residues. Written as DNA, the CDR3 is TGTGCCAGCAGCCCGTCGGGACAGGGAGCAGTTAATGAAAAACTGTTTTTT. Its protein product is CASSPSGQGAVNEKLFF.

V and J are TRBV2 and TRBJ2-1; 11 positions agree with TRBD1. The CDR3 runs 14 residues. After removal of 8 bases from V and 7 bases from J, the junction contained 7 bases not matched to a gene. CDR1 is SNHLY and CDR2 is FYNNEI in the germline V gene. CDR3 protein: CASGRDRGENEQFF. The CDR3, as DNA: TGTGCCAGCGGCCGGGACAGGGGGGAGAATGAGCAGTTCTTC. Supplemented by reference TRBV2 and TRBJ2-1, the full variable domain reads EPEVTQTPSHQVTQMGQEVILRCVPISNHLYFYWYRQILGQKVEFLVSFYNNEISEKSEIFDDQFSVERPDGSNFTLKIRSTKLEDSAMYFCASGRDRGENEQFFGPGTRLTVL.

This rearrangement joins TRBV5-4 to TRBJ2-7; unclear D gene. Germline V gene data show CDR1 as SGHNT and CDR2 as YYREEE (reference sequence). CDR3 size: 12 residues. The V and J ends lost 0 bases and 4 bases respectively, with 5 bases between them. The CDR3 region is CASSLDAYEQYF. For the CDR3, the DNA is TGTGCCAGCAGCTTGGACGCGTACGAGCAGTACTTC.

This clone was counted a single time. V usage is TRBV14 and J usage is TRBJ1-2, with D tentatively TRBD1 (5 bases). Trimming removed 0 bases at V and 0 bases at J, with 14 bases between. There are 17 residues in the CDR3. Germline values: CDR1 SGHDN, CDR2 FVKESK. The CDR3 region has the DNA TGTGCCAGCAGCCAAGAGATAAGACAGACAGCTAACTATGGCTACACCTTC. Encoded protein: CASSQEIRQTANYGYTF.

V gene TRBV27 combines with J gene TRBJ1-6, with D uncertain. The CDR3 runs to 15 residues. V lost 5 bases and J lost 6, with 14 bases in between. CDR1 is MNHEY, CDR2 SMNVEV, per germline (reference sequence). The CDR3 loop is CASSPFDRVNSPLHF. CDR3 nucleotide sequence: TGTGCCAGCAGTCCCTTCGACCGGGTTAATTCACCCCTCCACTTT.

The rearrangement joins TRBV5-4 to TRBJ1-3, with 9 bases lining up with TRBD1. The CDR3 contains 13 residues. Germline CDR1 is SGHNT and CDR2 is YYREEE (reference sequence). Trimming cost V 4 bases and J 8 bases; bases outside gene matches: 4. The CDR3 DNA reads as TGTGCCAGCAGCCCGGACAGGGGTGACACCATATATTTT. Protein: CASSPDRGDTIYF.

This chain joins TRBV6-5 and TRBJ1-2, with D unresolved. CDR1 is MNHEY and CDR2 is SVGAGI in the germline V gene. V was cut by 6 bases and J by 3 bases, with 11 bases left in between. This CDR3 is built from 13 residues. The CDR3: CASSATLDYGYTF. The DNA for the CDR3 is TGTGCCAGCAGCGCAACATTGGACTATGGCTACACCTTC.